A selection of T cell receptor beta chains follows, all from one sample in a study of T-cell memory formation after mild COVID-19. Using its own MiXCR run on the 5' RACE reads, TCRdb lists one record per CDR3 protein. Among under 300,000 distinct CDR3 sequences listed, approximately 8% were seen once. The sample was PBMCs or a T cell subset sorted from them (not recorded which). Every receptor here comes from a man between 18 and 35 years old who had mild COVID-19 (a few samples of this study predate the infection). Cell type and time point are not known. The CDR3 runs from the conserved cysteine through the conserved F or W. Fields, in order: CDR3 protein, V gene.

CDR3 protein: CASSLVPVYF
V gene: TRBV5-4

CDR3 protein: CASSLVDGDTIYF
V gene: TRBV7-3

CDR3 protein: CASSLPQSSYNEQFF
V gene: TRBV12-3/TRBV12-4

CDR3 protein: CAIMRDSSYNEQFF
V gene: TRBV10-3

CDR3 protein: CASSSAGGADTQYF
V gene: TRBV7-3

CDR3 protein: CASSITGGLNQPQHF
V gene: TRBV5-1

CDR3 protein: CASSSGQGASEGANVLTF
V gene: TRBV12-3/TRBV12-4

CDR3 protein: CASRPPGQSTDTQYF
V gene: TRBV12-3/TRBV12-4

CDR3 protein: CASSGPGGGTDTQYF
V gene: TRBV28

CDR3 protein: CSARKWGEQETQYF
V gene: TRBV20-1

CDR3 protein: CASTPWRGEQNNEQFF
V gene: TRBV7-2

CDR3 protein: CASSFQRAGTEAFF
V gene: TRBV5-1

CDR3 protein: CASSLAGDGGTDTQYF
V gene: TRBV5-1

CDR3 protein: CASSRTGGVQPQHF
V gene: TRBV18

CDR3 protein: CASSSLTGGDYGYTF
V gene: TRBV7-9

CDR3 protein: CSGPGGVDEQYF
V gene: TRBV20-1

CDR3 protein: CSADGLSGGPSSYNEQFF
V gene: TRBV20-1

CDR3 protein: CASSLDAGLDEQFF
V gene: TRBV11-3

CDR3 protein: CASSLSQGASYEQYF
V gene: TRBV12-3/TRBV12-4

CDR3 protein: CSARDRRTSTDTQYF
V gene: TRBV20-1

CDR3 protein: CASSLLQGAGDADTQYF
V gene: TRBV7-9

CDR3 protein: CSVEDRGFGETQYF
V gene: TRBV29-1

CDR3 protein: CASSLSTGLGQPQHF
V gene: TRBV7-2

CDR3 protein: CASTNRGETGELFF
V gene: TRBV6-2/TRBV6-3

CDR3 protein: CASSSRTDNIQYF
V gene: TRBV5-1

CDR3 protein: CASSYYPGNNSPLHF
V gene: TRBV6-5

CDR3 protein: CASSGRNTEAFF
V gene: TRBV6-2/TRBV6-3

CDR3 protein: CASSHILQGSYNEQFF
V gene: TRBV7-8

CDR3 protein: CASSLVANEKLFF
V gene: TRBV7-9

CDR3 protein: CASSPVVLGQPQHF
V gene: TRBV12-3/TRBV12-4

CDR3 protein: CASGLGGTDTQYF
V gene: TRBV12-5

CDR3 protein: CASSSGQAEQYF
V gene: TRBV5-1

CDR3 protein: CSVEGGTGELFF
V gene: TRBV29-1

CDR3 protein: CASRRQGQSHQPQHF
V gene: TRBV12-3/TRBV12-4

CDR3 protein: CASKLGVGSEKLFF
V gene: TRBV12-3/TRBV12-4

CDR3 protein: CASSSNGRSYTF
V gene: TRBV5-1

CDR3 protein: CASGSLSGNTIYF
V gene: TRBV2

CDR3 protein: CASSLAVGEFRNTQYF
V gene: TRBV5-1

CDR3 protein: CASSQGVREGSPLHF
V gene: TRBV7-2

CDR3 protein: CASSQASGGRPYEQYF
V gene: TRBV4-2

CDR3 protein: CASSDTNSPLHF
V gene: TRBV2

CDR3 protein: CASSAPRGERGGSPLHF
V gene: TRBV7-8

CDR3 protein: CASSRVRGTDTQYF
V gene: TRBV19

CDR3 protein: CASSLWSPGSYNEQFF
V gene: TRBV7-2

CDR3 protein: CASSQDGGLRETQYF
V gene: TRBV4-3

CDR3 protein: CASSLWGTGGSNYGYTF
V gene: TRBV27

CDR3 protein: CSARDGRGPDGYTF
V gene: TRBV20-1

CDR3 protein: CASSSMGWGNIQYF
V gene: TRBV6-2/TRBV6-3

CDR3 protein: CASSQDWSALQETQYF
V gene: TRBV4-3